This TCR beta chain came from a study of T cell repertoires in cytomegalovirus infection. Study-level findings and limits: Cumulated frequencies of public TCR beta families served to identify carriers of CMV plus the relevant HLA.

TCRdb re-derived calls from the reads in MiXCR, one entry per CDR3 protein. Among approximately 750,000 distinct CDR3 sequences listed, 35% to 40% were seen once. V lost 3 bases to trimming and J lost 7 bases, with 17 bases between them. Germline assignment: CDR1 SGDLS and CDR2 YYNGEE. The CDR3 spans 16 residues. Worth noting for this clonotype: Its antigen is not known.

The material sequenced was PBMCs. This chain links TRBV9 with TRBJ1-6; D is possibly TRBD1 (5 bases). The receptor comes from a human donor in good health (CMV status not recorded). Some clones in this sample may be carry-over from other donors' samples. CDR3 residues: CASSDTLGAINSPLHF. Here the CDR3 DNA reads TGTGCCAGCAGCGACACACTCGGGGCAATAAATTCACCCCTCCACTTT.